This paragraph reports one TCR beta chain. Its antigen remains unknown. This sample was taken from a study of a mutant IDH1 vaccine in newly diagnosed glioma. Study overall: Vaccine administration was initiated 4-6 weeks following radiotherapy alone, or with temozolomide cycles. Before enrollment, the patients had been treated with radiotherapy alone, temozolomide alone, or both together. Most of them had received both.

The time point here: week 47, end of study. The study gave 300 ug of mutant IDH1 20-mer peptide per vaccine dose, with topical imiquimod. There were new WHO grade 3 or 4 astrocytomas in the donors, and these were IDH1-mutant and ATRX-lost. Measured with immunoSEQ multiplex PCR; TCRdb has only the in-frame clones, and not every one. Of approximately 56,000 clones listed, less than 75% are singletons. The CDR3 is 14 amino acids. From germline, CDR1 is SNHLY and CDR2 FYNNEI. The V and J ends lost 1 base and 2 bases respectively, with 5 bases between them. The receptor was derived from a man aged 35 to 55 with glioma. Some clones in this sample may be carry-over from other donors' samples. The specimen was peripheral blood mononuclear cells (PBMCs), collected from a glioma patient whose treatment included an IDH1 peptide vaccine. The chain combines TRBV2 with TRBJ2-2; D unclear. CDR3 in DNA: TGTGCCAGCAGTGAAGTCGTAAACACCGGGGAGCTGTTTTTT. Amino acid sequence: CASSEVVNTGELFF.